This paragraph reports one TCR beta chain. The sample originates from a study of blood T cell repertoires in COVID-19. Looking at the study overall: COVID-19 samples collected from the United States, Italy and Spain covered acute and convalescent phases. PBMCs, B-cell-depleted T cells, or T cells were the source of the cDNA or gDNA that made up the material.

Authors' analysis steps: The assay estimated nucleated cells by amplifying reference gene primers. Clones were sequenced by immunoSEQ multiplex PCR, and TCRdb holds only the in-frame ones, with some missing. V, J and clone size derive from that table, while D and trimming were established from the DNA sequence. The table includes under 150,000 clones, 80% to 85% detected once. The sequencing input was peripheral blood. The sequence was obtained from a woman in her fifties or sixties with acute or convalescent COVID-19.

This chain's CDR3 is CASQRTGAYEQYF. The CDR3 DNA follows: TGTGCCAGCCAAAGGACAGGGGCCTACGAGCAGTACTTC. The chain links TRBV27 to TRBJ2-7; TRBD1 agrees at 9 bases. With 8 bases clipped from V and 2 bases from J, the junction kept 4 bases outside the gene matches. The V gene's germline CDR1 is MNHEY and CDR2 SMNVEV (reference sequence). The CDR3 contains 13 residues.